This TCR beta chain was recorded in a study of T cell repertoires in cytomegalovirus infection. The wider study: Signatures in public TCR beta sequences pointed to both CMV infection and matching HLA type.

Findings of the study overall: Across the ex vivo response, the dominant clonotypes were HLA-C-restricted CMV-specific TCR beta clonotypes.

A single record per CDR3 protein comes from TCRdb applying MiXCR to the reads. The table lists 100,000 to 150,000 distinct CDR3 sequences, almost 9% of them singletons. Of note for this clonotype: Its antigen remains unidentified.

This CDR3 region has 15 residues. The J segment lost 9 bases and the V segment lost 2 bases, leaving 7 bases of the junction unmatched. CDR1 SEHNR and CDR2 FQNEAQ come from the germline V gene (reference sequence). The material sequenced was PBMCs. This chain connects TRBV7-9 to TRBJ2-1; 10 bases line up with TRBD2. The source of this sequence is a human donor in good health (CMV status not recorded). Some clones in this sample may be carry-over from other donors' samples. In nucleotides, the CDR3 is TGTGCCAGCAGCTTAACTAGCGGGGTATTTGGTGAGCAGTTCTTC. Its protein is CASSLTSGVFGEQFF. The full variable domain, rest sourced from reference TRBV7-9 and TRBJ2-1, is DTGVSQNPRHKITKRGQNVTFRCDPISEHNRLYWYRQTLGQGPEFLTYFQNEAQLEKSRLLSDRFSAERPKGSFSTLEIQRTEQGDSAMYLCASSLTSGVFGEQFFGPGTRLTVL.